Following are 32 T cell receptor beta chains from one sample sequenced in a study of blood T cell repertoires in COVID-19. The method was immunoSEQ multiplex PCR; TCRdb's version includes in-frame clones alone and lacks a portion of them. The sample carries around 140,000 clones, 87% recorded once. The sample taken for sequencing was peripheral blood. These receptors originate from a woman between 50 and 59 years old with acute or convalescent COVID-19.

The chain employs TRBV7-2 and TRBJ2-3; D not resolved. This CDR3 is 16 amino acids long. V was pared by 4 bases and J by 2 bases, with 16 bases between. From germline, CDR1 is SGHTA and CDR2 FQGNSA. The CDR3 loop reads CASSSTPPGHTDTQYF. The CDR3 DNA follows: TGTGCCAGCAGCTCGACCCCGCCGGGTCACACAGATACGCAGTATTTT.

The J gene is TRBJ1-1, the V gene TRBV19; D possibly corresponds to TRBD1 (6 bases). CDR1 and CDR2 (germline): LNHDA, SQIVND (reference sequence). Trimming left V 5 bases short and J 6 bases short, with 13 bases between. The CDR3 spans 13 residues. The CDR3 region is CASSLQGSAEAFF. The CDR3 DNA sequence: TGTGCCAGTAGTCTGCAGGGGAGCGCTGAAGCTTTCTTT.

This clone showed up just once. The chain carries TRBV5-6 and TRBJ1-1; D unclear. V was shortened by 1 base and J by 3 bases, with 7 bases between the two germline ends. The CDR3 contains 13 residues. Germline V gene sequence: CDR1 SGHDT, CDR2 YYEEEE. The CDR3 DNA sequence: TGTGCCAGCAGCTTGTATGAGGACACTGAAGCTTTCTTT. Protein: CASSLYEDTEAFF.

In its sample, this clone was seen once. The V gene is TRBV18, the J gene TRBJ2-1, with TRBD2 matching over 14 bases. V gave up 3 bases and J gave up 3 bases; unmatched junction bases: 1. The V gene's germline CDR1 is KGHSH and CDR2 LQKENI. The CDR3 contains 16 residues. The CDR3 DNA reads TGTGCCAGCTCACCCGGGACTAGCGGGAGCTACAATGAGCAGTTCTTC. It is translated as CASSPGTSGSYNEQFF.

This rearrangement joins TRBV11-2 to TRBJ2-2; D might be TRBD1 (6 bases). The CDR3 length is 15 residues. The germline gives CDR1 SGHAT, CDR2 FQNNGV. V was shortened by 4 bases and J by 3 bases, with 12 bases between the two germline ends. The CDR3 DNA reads TGTGCCAGCAGCTCCTACAGGGTTGACACCGGGGAGCTGTTTTTT. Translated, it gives CASSSYRVDTGELFF.

The CDR3: CASSGTSGNTDTQYF. The CDR3 bases are TGTGCCAGTAGCGGGACTAGCGGGAACACAGATACGCAGTATTTT. The genes are TRBV19 and TRBJ2-3, with 13 bases matching TRBD2. V was pared by 6 bases and J by 2 bases, with 2 bases of the junction left unmatched. Germline V CDR1 and CDR2: LNHDA, SQIVND (reference sequence). The CDR3 sequence is 15 residues long.

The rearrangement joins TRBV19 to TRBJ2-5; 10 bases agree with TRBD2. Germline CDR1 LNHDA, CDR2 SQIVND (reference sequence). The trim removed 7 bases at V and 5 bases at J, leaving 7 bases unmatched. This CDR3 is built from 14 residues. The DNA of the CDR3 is TGTGCCAGTAAGCTAGCGGGAGATCAGGAGACCCAGTACTTC. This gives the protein CASKLAGDQETQYF.

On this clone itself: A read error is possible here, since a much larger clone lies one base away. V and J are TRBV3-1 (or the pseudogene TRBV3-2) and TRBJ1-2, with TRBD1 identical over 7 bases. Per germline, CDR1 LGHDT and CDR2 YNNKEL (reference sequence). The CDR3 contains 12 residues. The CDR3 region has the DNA TGTGCCAGCAACCAAGGACAGGATGGCTACACCTTC. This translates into CASNQGQDGYTF.

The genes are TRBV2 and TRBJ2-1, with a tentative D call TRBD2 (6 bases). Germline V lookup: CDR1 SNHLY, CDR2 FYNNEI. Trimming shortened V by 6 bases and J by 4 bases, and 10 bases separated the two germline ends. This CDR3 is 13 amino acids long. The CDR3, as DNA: TGTGCCAGCAGCATTAGCGGTTACAATGAGCAGTTCTTC. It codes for CASSISGYNEQFF.

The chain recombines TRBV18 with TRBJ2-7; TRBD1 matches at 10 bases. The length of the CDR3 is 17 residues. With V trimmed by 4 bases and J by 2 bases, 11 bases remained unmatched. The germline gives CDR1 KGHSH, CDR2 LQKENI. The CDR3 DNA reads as TGTGCCAGCTCACAATCCGGGGGGACAGGGGTGACCTACGAGCAGTACTTC. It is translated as CASSQSGGTGVTYEQYF.

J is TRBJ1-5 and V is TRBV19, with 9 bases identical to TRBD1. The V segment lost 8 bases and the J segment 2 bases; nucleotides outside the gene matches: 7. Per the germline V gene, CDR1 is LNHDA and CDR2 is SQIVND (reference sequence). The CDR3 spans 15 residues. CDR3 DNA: TGTGCCAGTGGAGGGACAGGGATGCGCAATCAGCCCCAGCATTTT. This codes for CASGGTGMRNQPQHF.

The CDR3 sequence: CATSPGQKLFF. The DNA for the CDR3 is TGTGCCACCTCTCCTGGGCAAAAACTGTTTTTT. The chain carries TRBV11-2 and TRBJ1-4; D uncertain. V was pared by 10 bases and J by 9 bases, with 12 bases between. CDR1 is SGHAT, CDR2 FQNNGV, per germline. This CDR3 is built from 11 residues.

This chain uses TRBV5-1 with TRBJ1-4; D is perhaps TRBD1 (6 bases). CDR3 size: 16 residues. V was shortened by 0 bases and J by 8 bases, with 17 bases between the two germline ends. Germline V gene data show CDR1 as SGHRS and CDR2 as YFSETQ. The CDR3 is CASSLAGGNGGEKLFF. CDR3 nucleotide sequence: TGCGCCAGCAGCTTGGCCGGGGGGAACGGGGGCGAAAAACTGTTTTTT.

The CDR3 sequence: CASSLGRHRETEAFF. In DNA form, the CDR3 reads TGTGCCAGCAGCTTGGGGAGGCACAGGGAAACTGAAGCTTTCTTT. The chain carries TRBV5-4 and TRBJ1-1, with D maybe TRBD1 (6 bases). CDR1 is SGHNT and CDR2 is YYREEE in the germline V gene (reference sequence). Deletions cut 0 bases from V and 5 bases from J, with 14 bases between. The CDR3 consists of 15 residues.

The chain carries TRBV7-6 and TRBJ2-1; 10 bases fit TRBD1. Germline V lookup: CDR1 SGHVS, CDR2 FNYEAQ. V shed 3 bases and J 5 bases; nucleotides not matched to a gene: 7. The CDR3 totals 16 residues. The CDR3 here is CASSFRGQGMHNEQFF. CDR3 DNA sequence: TGTGCCAGCAGCTTCCGGGGACAGGGGATGCACAATGAGCAGTTCTTC.

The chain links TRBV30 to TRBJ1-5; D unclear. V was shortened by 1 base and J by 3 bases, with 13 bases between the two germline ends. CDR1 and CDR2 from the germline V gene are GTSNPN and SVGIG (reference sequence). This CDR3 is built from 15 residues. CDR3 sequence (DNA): TGTGCCTGGAGTGGGAAGGGAGGCAACAATCAGCCCCAGCATTTT. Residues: CAWSGKGGNNQPQHF.

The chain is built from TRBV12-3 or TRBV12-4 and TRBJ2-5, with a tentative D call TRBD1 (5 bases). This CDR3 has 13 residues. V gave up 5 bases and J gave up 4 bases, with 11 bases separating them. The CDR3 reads CASSPDTIETQYF. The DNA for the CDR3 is TGTGCCAGCAGTCCGGACACCATAGAGACCCAGTACTTC.

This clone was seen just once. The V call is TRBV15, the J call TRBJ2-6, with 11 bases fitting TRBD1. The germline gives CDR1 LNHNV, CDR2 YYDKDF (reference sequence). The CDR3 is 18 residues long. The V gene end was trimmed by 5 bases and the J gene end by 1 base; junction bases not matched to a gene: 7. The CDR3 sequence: CATSARTGGGSGANVLTF. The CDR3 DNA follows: TGTGCCACCAGCGCGCGGACAGGGGGCGGTTCTGGGGCCAACGTCCTGACTTTC.

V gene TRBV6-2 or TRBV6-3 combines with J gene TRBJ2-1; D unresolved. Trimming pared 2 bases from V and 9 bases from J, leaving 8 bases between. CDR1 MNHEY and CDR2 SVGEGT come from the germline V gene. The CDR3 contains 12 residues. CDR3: CASSYPPREQFF. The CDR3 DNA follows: TGTGCCAGCAGTTACCCCCCCCGTGAGCAGTTCTTC.

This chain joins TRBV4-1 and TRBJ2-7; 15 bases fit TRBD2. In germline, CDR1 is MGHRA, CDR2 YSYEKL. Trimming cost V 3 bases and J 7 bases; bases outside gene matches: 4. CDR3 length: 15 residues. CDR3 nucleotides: TGCGCCAGCAGCCAGGGACTAGCGGGGGGCCTGGAGCAGTACTTC. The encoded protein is CASSQGLAGGLEQYF.

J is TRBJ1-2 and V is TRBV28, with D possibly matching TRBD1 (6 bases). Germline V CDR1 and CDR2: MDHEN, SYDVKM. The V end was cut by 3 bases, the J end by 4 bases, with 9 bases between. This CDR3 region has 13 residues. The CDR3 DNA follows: TGTGCCAGCAGTTTTGACAGGCTCTATGGCTACACCTTC. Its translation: CASSFDRLYGYTF.

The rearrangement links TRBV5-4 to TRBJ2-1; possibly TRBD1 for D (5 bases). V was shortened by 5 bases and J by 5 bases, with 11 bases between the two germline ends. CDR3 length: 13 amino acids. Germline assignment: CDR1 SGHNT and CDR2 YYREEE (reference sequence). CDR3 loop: CASSLQGHNEQFF. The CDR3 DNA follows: TGTGCCAGCAGTCTTCAGGGTCACAATGAGCAGTTCTTC.

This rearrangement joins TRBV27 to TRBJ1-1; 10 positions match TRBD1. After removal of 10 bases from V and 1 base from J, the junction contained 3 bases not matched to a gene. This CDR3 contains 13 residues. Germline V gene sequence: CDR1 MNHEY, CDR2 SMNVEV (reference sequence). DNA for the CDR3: TGTGCCACCCGGGACAGGGGGAACACTGAAGCTTTCTTT. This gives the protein CATRDRGNTEAFF.

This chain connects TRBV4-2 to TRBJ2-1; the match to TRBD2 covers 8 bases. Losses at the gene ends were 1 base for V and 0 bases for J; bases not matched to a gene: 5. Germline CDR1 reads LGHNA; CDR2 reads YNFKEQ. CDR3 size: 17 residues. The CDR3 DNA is TGTGCCAGCAGCCAAGGGTTCGGGACTAGCTCCTACAATGAGCAGTTCTTC. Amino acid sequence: CASSQGFGTSSYNEQFF.

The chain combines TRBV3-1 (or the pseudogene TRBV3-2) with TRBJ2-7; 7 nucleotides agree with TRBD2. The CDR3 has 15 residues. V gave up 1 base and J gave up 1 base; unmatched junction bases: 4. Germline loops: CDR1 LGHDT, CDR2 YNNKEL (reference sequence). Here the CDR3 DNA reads TGTGCCAGCAGCCAAGTCCTAGCGGAGTCCTACGAGCAGTACTTC. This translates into CASSQVLAESYEQYF.

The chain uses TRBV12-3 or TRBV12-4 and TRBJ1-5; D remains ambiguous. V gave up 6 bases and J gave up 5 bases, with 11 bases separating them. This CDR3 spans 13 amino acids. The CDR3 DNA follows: TGTGCCAGCAGGCGGGGTCCTCATCAGCCCCAGCATTTT. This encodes CASRRGPHQPQHF.

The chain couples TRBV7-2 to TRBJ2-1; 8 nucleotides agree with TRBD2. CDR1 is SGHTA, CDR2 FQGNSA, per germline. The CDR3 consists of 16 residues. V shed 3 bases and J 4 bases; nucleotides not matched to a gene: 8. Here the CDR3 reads CASSLDPGGPYNEQFF. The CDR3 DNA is TGTGCCAGCAGCTTGGATCCGGGGGGGCCGTACAATGAGCAGTTCTTC.

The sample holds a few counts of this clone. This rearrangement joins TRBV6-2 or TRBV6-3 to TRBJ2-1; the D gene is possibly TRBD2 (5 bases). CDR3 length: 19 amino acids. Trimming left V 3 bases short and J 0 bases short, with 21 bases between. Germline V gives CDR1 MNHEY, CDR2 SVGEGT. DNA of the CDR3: TGTGCCAGCAGTTATGCCCCCTGGACGGGATTGAGCTCCTACAATGAGCAGTTCTTC. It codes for CASSYAPWTGLSSYNEQFF.

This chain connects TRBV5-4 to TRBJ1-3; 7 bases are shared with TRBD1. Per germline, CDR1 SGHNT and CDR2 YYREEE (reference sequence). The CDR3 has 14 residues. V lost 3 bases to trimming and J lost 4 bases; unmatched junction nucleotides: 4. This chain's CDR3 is CASSSTGYGNTIYF. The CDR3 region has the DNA TGTGCCAGCAGCTCGACAGGGTACGGAAACACCATATATTTT.

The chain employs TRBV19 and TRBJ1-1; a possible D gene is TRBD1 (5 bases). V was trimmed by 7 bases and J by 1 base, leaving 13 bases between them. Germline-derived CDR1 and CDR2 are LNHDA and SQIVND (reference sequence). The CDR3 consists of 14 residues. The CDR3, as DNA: TGTGCCAGTAACCCCAGGGCCCCGAACACTGAAGCTTTCTTT. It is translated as CASNPRAPNTEAFF.

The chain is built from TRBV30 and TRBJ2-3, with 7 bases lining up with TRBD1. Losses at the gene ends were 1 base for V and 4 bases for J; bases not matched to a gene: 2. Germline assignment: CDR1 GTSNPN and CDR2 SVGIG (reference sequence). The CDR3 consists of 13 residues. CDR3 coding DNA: TGTGCCTGGAGTGGACAGGGCGCAGATACGCAGTATTTT. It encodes CAWSGQGADTQYF.

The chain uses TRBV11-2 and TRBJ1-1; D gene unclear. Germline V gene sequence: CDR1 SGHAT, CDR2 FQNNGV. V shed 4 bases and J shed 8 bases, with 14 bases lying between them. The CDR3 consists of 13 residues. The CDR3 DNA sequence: TGTGCCAGCAGCTCTCCCTTTAGTAGAGAAGCTTTCTTT. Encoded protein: CASSSPFSREAFF.